This section outlines one T cell receptor beta chain sequence together with its context. The data are from a study of blood T cell repertoires in COVID-19. Recruitment covered over 20 US areas and drew participants whose ages spanned roughly 18 to 100 years. Participant-reported clinical history was the basis for cohort assignment. Two negative PCRs, clearance, or symptom resolution characterized the recovered Cohort 3 donors. The CDR3 totals 15 residues. CDR1 SGHDT and CDR2 YYEEEE come from the germline V gene. V shed 0 bases and J shed 3 bases, with 12 bases lying between them. In the original workflow: Cell counts per sample came from amplifying reference gene primers. Libraries were prepared by immunoSEQ multiplex PCR; TCRdb keeps only in-frame clonotypes and omits some of them. The V and J calls and clone size are taken from that table; D and trimming were inferred from the DNA. This sample carries about 410,000 clones, roughly 91% of them seen once, and the ten largest clones take 1.5% to 2%.

J is TRBJ2-5 and V is TRBV5-6; D gene unclear. This sequence originates from a woman younger than 45 who had recovered from COVID-19. Material for sequencing was PBMCs or T cells enriched from blood (not recorded which). The CDR3: CASSLVVGLEETQYF. CDR3 bases: TGTGCCAGCAGCTTGGTGGTGGGCCTGGAAGAGACCCAGTACTTC.